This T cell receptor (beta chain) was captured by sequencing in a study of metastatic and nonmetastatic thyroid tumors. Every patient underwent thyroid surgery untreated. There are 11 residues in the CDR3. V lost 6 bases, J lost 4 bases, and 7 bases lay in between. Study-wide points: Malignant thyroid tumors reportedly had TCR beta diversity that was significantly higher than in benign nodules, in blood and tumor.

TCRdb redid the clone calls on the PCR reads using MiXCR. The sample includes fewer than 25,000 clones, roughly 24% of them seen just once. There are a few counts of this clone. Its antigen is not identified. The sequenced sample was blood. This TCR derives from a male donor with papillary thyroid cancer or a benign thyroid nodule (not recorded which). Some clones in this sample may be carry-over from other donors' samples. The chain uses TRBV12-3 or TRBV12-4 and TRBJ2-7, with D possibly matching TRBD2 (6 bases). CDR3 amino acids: CASRGGYEQYF. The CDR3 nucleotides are TGTGCCAGCAGGGGGGGTTACGAGCAGTACTTC.